The 29 T cell receptor beta chains reported below all come from one sample, sequenced in a study of vaccination effects on CD4 cells after COVID-19 (dated by TCRdb to between 2021 and 2024). To prepare the library, the immunoSEQ multiplex PCR assay was applied. This immuneACCESS table, as held by TCRdb, lists in-frame sequences with V and J called but not all clones. Of the missing ones, under half trace to an unresolved V gene in checked studies; the others have no known cause. The sample yields tens of thousands of clones; 76% were counted once. The top ten clones comprise 0.95% of the sample. No cognate antigen is known for these TCRs. In the ViraFEST assay, PBMC were stimulated with viral peptide pools, and antigen-specific CD4+ T cell clonotypes were then identified by expansion using TCR sequencing. After around eleven days of culture, CD4+ T cells were isolated with the EasySep CD4+ T cell isolation kit. Two doses of either the BNT162b2 or the mRNA-1273 mRNA SARS-CoV-2 vaccine were administered to participants.

Sequencing used CD4+ T cells from PBMCs cultured with HCoV-OC43 spike peptides, obtained after COVID-19 vaccination. Per the publication, the cell subset or site label means: HCoV-OC43 spike overlapping peptide pool stimulation. The origin of the receptors is a human donor who received a COVID-19 vaccine.

The gene calls are TRBV6-5 and TRBJ1-5; D gene uncertain. This CDR3 is 15 amino acids long. Germline CDR1 and CDR2: MNHEY and SVGAGI. Between the trimmed V and J ends, which lost 4 bases and 4 bases, there was a span of 14 bases. CDR3 region: CASSFDGENNQPQHF. The CDR3 DNA is TGTGCCAGCAGTTTCGACGGGGAAAATAATCAGCCCCAGCATTTT.

This clone came up a few times. The genes are TRBV5-6 and TRBJ1-1; 7 bases fit TRBD1. Germline V gives CDR1 SGHDT, CDR2 YYEEEE. The CDR3 has 18 amino acids. V trimming: 4 bases; J trimming: 2 bases; junction bases outside the gene matches: 17. The CDR3 is CASSRRWPLSGGNTEAFF. The CDR3 DNA reads TGTGCCAGCAGCCGACGGTGGCCCTTGTCAGGGGGAAACACTGAAGCTTTCTTT.

The CDR3 reads CASSGTSGGAGETQYF. The CDR3 DNA follows: TGTGCCAGCAGTGGGACTAGCGGGGGGGCCGGAGAGACCCAGTACTTC. The chain couples TRBV2 to TRBJ2-5; 15 positions agree with TRBD2. CDR3 length: 16 residues. Losses at the gene ends were 4 bases for V and 4 bases for J; bases not matched to a gene: 4. Germline V gives CDR1 SNHLY, CDR2 FYNNEI.

V and J are TRBV3-1 (or the pseudogene TRBV3-2) and TRBJ2-1; 13 bases map to TRBD2. Trimming removed 4 bases from V and 7 bases from J; junction bases left unmatched: 13. CDR1 and CDR2 (germline): LGHDT, YNNKEL (reference sequence). There are 18 residues in the CDR3. The CDR3 coding sequence is TGTGCCAGCAGCCGGACTAGCGGGGGCCTCACTCGAGGAAATGAGCAGTTCTTC. This encodes CASSRTSGGLTRGNEQFF.

This clone appeared once. The chain couples TRBV7-2 to TRBJ1-4, with 7 bases fitting TRBD1. Germline CDR1 is SGHTA and CDR2 is FQGNSA. The CDR3 length is 13 residues. Trimming removed 8 bases from V and 8 bases from J; junction bases left unmatched: 8. The CDR3 here is CASSRQGGEKLFF. The CDR3 DNA sequence: TGTGCCAGCTCACGACAGGGTGGGGAAAAACTGTTTTTT.

This clone was recorded once. V gene TRBV10-2 combines with J gene TRBJ2-1, with 11 bases matching TRBD2. The V gene end was trimmed by 6 bases and the J gene end by 9 bases; junction bases not matched to a gene: 10. This CDR3 comprises 15 residues. Germline lookup yields CDR1 WSHSY and CDR2 SAAADI. Written as DNA, the CDR3 is TGCGCCAGCAGAGTTAGCGGGGGGGCCTTGGGTGAGCAGTTCTTC. Protein product: CASRVSGGALGEQFF.

The chain couples TRBV10-3 to TRBJ1-5, with 9 nucleotides matching TRBD1. J was trimmed by 0 bases and V by 3 bases; bases with no gene match: 18. The CDR3 sequence is 21 residues long. Germline CDR1 ENHRY, CDR2 SYGVKD. For the CDR3, the DNA is TGTGCCATCAGTGAACTCGCCTCACACAGGGGGCAGGGGTATAGCAATCAGCCCCAGCATTTT. Translating it yields CAISELASHRGQGYSNQPQHF.

V gene TRBV3-1 (or the pseudogene TRBV3-2) combines with J gene TRBJ1-5, with 9 bases lining up with TRBD1. Germline CDR1 and CDR2: LGHDT and YNNKEL (reference sequence). Trimming removed 2 bases from V and 2 bases from J; junction bases left unmatched: 10. This CDR3 comprises 18 residues. The CDR3 region is CASSQTGTGFRGNQPQHF. DNA for the CDR3: TGTGCCAGCAGCCAAACCGGGACAGGGTTTCGCGGCAATCAGCCCCAGCATTTT.

The chain links TRBV27 to TRBJ2-5; tentative D call: TRBD2 (7 bases). Germline V gene lookup returns CDR1 MNHEY and CDR2 SMNVEV (reference sequence). Trimming took 8 bases from V and 5 from J, leaving 21 bases between them. The length of the CDR3 is 15 residues. This chain's CDR3 is CASSKPSGGLETQYF. The DNA of the CDR3 is TGTGCCAGCTCTAAGCCCTCGGGGGGCCTGGAGACCCAGTACTTC.

The chain combines TRBV19 with TRBJ2-1, with D possibly matching TRBD1 (7 bases). Germline lookup yields CDR1 LNHDA and CDR2 SQIVND (reference sequence). This CDR3 is 13 amino acids long. Trimming shortened V by 5 bases and J by 9 bases, and 14 bases separated the two germline ends. CDR3 loop: CASSDRDWGEQFF. CDR3 bases: TGTGCCAGTAGTGACAGGGACTGGGGTGAGCAGTTCTTC.

This clone turned up a few times. J is TRBJ2-2 and V is TRBV3-1 (or the pseudogene TRBV3-2); no reliable D call. The V end lost 0 bases, the J end lost 7 bases, and 9 bases lay between the germline ends. Germline V lookup: CDR1 LGHDT, CDR2 YNNKEL (reference sequence). This CDR3 has 14 amino acids. The CDR3 bases are TGTGCCAGCAGCCAAGATATTCCGGGCGGGGAGCTGTTTTTT. It codes for CASSQDIPGGELFF.

This clone was found once. The chain uses TRBV6-5 and TRBJ2-7; TRBD1 aligns across 9 bases. Germline CDR1 and CDR2: MNHEY and SVGAGI. The length of the CDR3 is 15 residues. V gave up 4 bases and J gave up 0 bases; unmatched junction bases: 4. The CDR3 DNA reads TGTGCCAGCAGTTGGGGACAGGGAATCTCCTACGAGCAGTACGTC. Translation: CASSWGQGISYEQYV.

V gene TRBV10-3 combines with J gene TRBJ1-1; possibly TRBD1 for D (5 bases). The CDR3 is made up of 15 amino acids. The ends were cut back, 4 bases at V and 0 bases at J, with 12 bases in the middle. Germline CDR1 reads ENHRY; CDR2 reads SYGVKD. CDR3 DNA: TGTGCCATCAGTGGACAGTCCTTCATGAACACTGAAGCTTTCTTT. Protein product: CAISGQSFMNTEAFF.

V gene TRBV3-1 (or the pseudogene TRBV3-2) combines with J gene TRBJ2-4; the match to TRBD1 covers 9 bases. From germline, CDR1 is LGHDT and CDR2 YNNKEL (reference sequence). The CDR3 length is 12 residues. The V and J ends lost 8 bases and 6 bases, in that order; junction bases with no gene match: 2. CDR3 bases: TGTGCCAGCCGGGACAGGGCAAACATTCAGTACTTC. It encodes CASRDRANIQYF.

The chain carries TRBV19 and TRBJ2-5; TRBD1 matches at 10 bases. Germline V gene lookup returns CDR1 LNHDA and CDR2 SQIVND (reference sequence). The CDR3 is 15 residues long. The V and J ends lost 4 bases and 5 bases, in that order; junction bases with no gene match: 7. CDR3 sequence reads: CASSTGQGLWETQYF. CDR3 coding DNA: TGTGCCAGTAGTACGGGACAGGGGCTATGGGAGACCCAGTACTTC. The full variable domain, with the rest looked up from reference TRBV19 and TRBJ2-5, is DGGITQSPKYLFRKEGQNVTLSCEQNLNHDAMYWYRQDPGQGLRLIYYSQIVNDFQKGDIAEGYSVSREKKESFPLTVTSAQKNPTAFYLCASSTGQGLWETQYFGPGTRLLVL.

The chain couples TRBV2 to TRBJ1-2; D not certain. The germline gives CDR1 SNHLY, CDR2 FYNNEI. V was cut by 1 base and J by 4 bases, with 10 bases left in between. The length of the CDR3 is 14 residues. The CDR3 reads CASSEGFYSYGYTF. The DNA for the CDR3 is TGTGCCAGCAGTGAAGGCTTTTACAGCTATGGCTACACCTTC.

This chain connects TRBV28 to TRBJ2-5, with 8 bases lining up with TRBD1. The CDR3 loop spans 17 amino acids. Germline assignment: CDR1 MDHEN and CDR2 SYDVKM. V trimming: 6 bases; J trimming: 4 bases; junction bases outside the gene matches: 16. The CDR3 loop is CASRPIQGATPRETQYF. The CDR3 nucleotides are TGTGCCAGCAGACCGATCCAGGGGGCAACCCCGAGAGAGACCCAGTACTTC.

This clone was detected a few times. V is TRBV5-1 and J is TRBJ2-1; a possible D gene is TRBD1 (5 bases). The CDR3 runs to 13 residues. Germline loops: CDR1 SGHRS, CDR2 YFSETQ. V gave up 4 bases and J gave up 5 bases, with 10 bases separating them. The CDR3 DNA follows: TGCGCCAGCAGCCCTGGGGCGGACAATGAGCAGTTCTTC. It encodes CASSPGADNEQFF.

The genes are TRBV7-3 and TRBJ2-3; 11 bases align to TRBD2. Trimming removed 3 bases from V and 6 bases from J; junction bases left unmatched: 5. This CDR3 is 15 amino acids long. The germline V gene has CDR1 SGHTA and CDR2 FQGTGA. The CDR3 here is CASSFTTSGDDTQYF. The DNA for the CDR3 is TGTGCCAGCAGCTTTACGACTAGCGGGGACGATACGCAGTATTTT.

The chain uses TRBV28 and TRBJ1-3, with TRBD1 as a possible D gene (5 bases). Trimming shortened V by 2 bases and J by 4 bases, and 9 bases separated the two germline ends. The germline V gene has CDR1 MDHEN and CDR2 SYDVKM. The CDR3 contains 14 residues. The CDR3 is CASSLHGGGNTIYF. The CDR3, as DNA: TGTGCCAGCAGTTTACACGGGGGGGGAAACACCATATATTTT.

The chain is built from TRBV27 and TRBJ1-1; 8 bases map to TRBD1. CDR3 length: 14 amino acids. Germline CDR1 reads MNHEY; CDR2 reads SMNVEV (reference sequence). After removal of 1 base from V and 7 bases from J, the junction contained 5 bases not matched to a gene. This chain's CDR3 is CASSLLTGGGEAFF. The CDR3 DNA follows: TGTGCCAGCAGTTTATTAACAGGGGGAGGTGAAGCTTTCTTT.

The V call is TRBV10-1, the J call TRBJ2-5, with 7 bases fitting TRBD2. The V and J ends lost 6 bases and 3 bases, in that order; junction bases with no gene match: 7. CDR1 and CDR2 from the germline V gene are WNHNN and SYGVQD (reference sequence). The CDR3 spans 14 residues. The CDR3, as DNA: TGCGCCAGCAGAAGCGGGGTGGAAGAAGAGACCCAGTACTTC. Protein sequence: CASRSGVEEETQYF.

V and J are TRBV3-1 (or the pseudogene TRBV3-2) and TRBJ1-5; D is uncertain. The CDR3 is 13 amino acids. Trimming took 3 bases from V and 6 from J, leaving 9 bases between them. The germline V gene encodes CDR1 LGHDT and CDR2 YNNKEL (reference sequence). CDR3 region: CASSHGGFQPQHF. The CDR3, as DNA: TGTGCCAGCAGCCATGGTGGTTTTCAGCCCCAGCATTTT.

The chain employs TRBV5-1 and TRBJ1-6; 9 nucleotides align to TRBD1. The CDR3 runs 15 residues. V shed 1 base, J shed 5 bases, and the junction held 1 base outside the gene matches. CDR1 and CDR2 from the germline V gene are SGHRS and YFSETQ. Here the CDR3 reads CASSLRTGDNSPLHF. DNA of the CDR3: TGCGCCAGCAGCTTGAGGACAGGGGATAATTCACCCCTCCACTTT.

The chain is built from TRBV7-6 and TRBJ2-3; 11 nucleotides line up with TRBD2. The CDR3 runs 16 residues. Trimming at V came to 3 bases and at J to 4 bases, leaving 6 bases not matched to a gene. From germline, CDR1 is SGHVS and CDR2 FNYEAQ. The CDR3 DNA reads TGTGCCAGCAGCTTCCCACTAGCGGGGGATCCAGATACGCAGTATTTT. Its protein product is CASSFPLAGDPDTQYF.

This clone was recorded a few times. The chain employs TRBV2 and TRBJ1-4, with a possible D match to TRBD1 (5 bases). The ends were cut back, 6 bases at V and 8 bases at J, with 19 bases in the middle. The CDR3 consists of 15 residues. Per the germline V gene, CDR1 is SNHLY and CDR2 is FYNNEI. CDR3 region: CASRPEGREREKLFF. CDR3 bases: TGTGCCAGCAGGCCAGAAGGCAGGGAAAGAGAAAAACTGTTTTTT.

The rearrangement uses TRBV5-1 and TRBJ1-1; no reliable D call. CDR1 is SGHRS and CDR2 is YFSETQ in the germline V gene. This CDR3 is 16 amino acids long. Trimming stripped 0 bases from V and 3 bases from J, with 15 bases between. CDR3 nucleotide sequence: TGCGCCAGCAGCTTGGAGGGAGGGAGAGGGTACACTGAAGCTTTCTTT. This translates into CASSLEGGRGYTEAFF.

The chain carries TRBV5-1 and TRBJ2-1, with D possibly matching TRBD2 (6 bases). V lost 0 bases, J lost 10 bases, and 11 bases lay in between. The CDR3 covers 13 residues. Germline values: CDR1 SGHRS, CDR2 YFSETQ. DNA for the CDR3: TGCGCCAGCAGCTTGGGGTCGGCGGGAGAGCAGTTCTTC. Translating gives CASSLGSAGEQFF.

V gene TRBV19 combines with J gene TRBJ2-2, with 7 nucleotides matching TRBD1. The CDR3 has 13 amino acids. The ends lost 5 bases at V and 6 bases at J; junction bases unmatched: 3. Germline V gene lookup returns CDR1 LNHDA and CDR2 SQIVND (reference sequence). The CDR3 nucleotides read TGTGCCAGTAGTCTAACAGGGGCCGGGGAGCTGTTTTTT. It specifies CASSLTGAGELFF.